This entry lists 10 T cell receptor beta chains sequenced from one sample in a study of blood T cell repertoires in COVID-19. Clones were read by immunoSEQ multiplex PCR, and TCRdb kept only the in-frame ones, dropping some. This table holds around 70,000 clones, around 93% found once. The specimen was peripheral blood. These receptors originate from a woman in her sixties or seventies with active COVID-19.

The V gene is TRBV3-1 (or the pseudogene TRBV3-2), the J gene TRBJ2-2; no definite D call. CDR3 size: 16 residues. Trimming shortened V by 4 bases and J by 2 bases, and 14 bases separated the two germline ends. In germline, CDR1 is LGHDT, CDR2 YNNKEL (reference sequence). CDR3: CASSPGLATNTGELFF. As DNA, the CDR3 is TGTGCCAGCAGCCCCGGTTTAGCTACTAACACCGGGGAGCTGTTTTTT.

This clone came up a few times. The DNA of the CDR3 is TGTGCCAGCTCTGGGACTAGCTTCTACGAGCAGTACTTC. Protein product: CASSGTSFYEQYF. The J gene is TRBJ2-7, the V gene TRBV6-5, with 9 bases identical to TRBD2. After removal of 8 bases from V and 3 bases from J, the junction contained 5 bases not matched to a gene. CDR3 length: 13 residues. Germline V CDR1 and CDR2: MNHEY, SVGAGI.

The genes are TRBV10-3 and TRBJ2-3, with 9 bases identical to TRBD1. Germline loops: CDR1 ENHRY, CDR2 SYGVKD. V lost 6 bases and J lost 1; bases outside the gene matches: 2. The CDR3 covers 14 residues. The CDR3, as DNA: TGTGCCATCAGAGGACAGGGGCGCACAGATACGCAGTATTTT. This codes for CAIRGQGRTDTQYF.

J is TRBJ1-5 and V is TRBV19, with no clear D. Germline values: CDR1 LNHDA, CDR2 SQIVND (reference sequence). The CDR3 length is 14 residues. Trimming removed 1 base from V and 4 bases from J, with 8 bases in between. The CDR3 protein is CASSIGGWNQPQHF. DNA of the CDR3: TGTGCCAGTAGTATAGGAGGGTGGAATCAGCCCCAGCATTTT.

The CDR3 sequence: CASSYAGPAEQYF. The CDR3 DNA reads as TGTGCCAGCAGCTATGCGGGTCCCGCCGAGCAGTACTTC. The V call is TRBV3-1 (or the pseudogene TRBV3-2), the J call TRBJ2-7, with a weak D call TRBD2 (5 bases). The germline V gene has CDR1 LGHDT and CDR2 YNNKEL (reference sequence). There are 13 residues in the CDR3. V lost 5 bases, J lost 6 bases, and 14 bases lay in between.

J is TRBJ1-1 and V is TRBV4-1; D gene uncertain. The V and J ends lost 6 bases and 2 bases respectively, with 10 bases between them. The CDR3 is made up of 13 amino acids. Looked up from germline, CDR1 is MGHRA and CDR2 is YSYEKL. In DNA, the CDR3 is TGCGCCAGCAGTAACGAGGGTAACACTGAAGCTTTCTTT. This sequence encodes CASSNEGNTEAFF.

V gene TRBV6-6 combines with J gene TRBJ2-7, with D unresolved. Trimming stripped 2 bases from V and 7 bases from J, with 9 bases between. Per the germline V gene, CDR1 is MNHNY and CDR2 is SVGAGI (reference sequence). The CDR3 is made up of 12 amino acids. For the CDR3, the DNA is TGTGCCAGCAGTTACGGGCAGAAGGAGCAGTACTTC. It yields the protein CASSYGQKEQYF.

V usage is TRBV7-6 and J usage is TRBJ2-2; a possible D gene is TRBD2 (5 bases). Germline CDR1 is SGHVS and CDR2 is FNYEAQ. The ends were cut back, 5 bases at V and 4 bases at J, with 11 bases in the middle. The CDR3 loop spans 14 amino acids. The CDR3 region has the DNA TGTGCCAGCAGCCCAAGCGGAGGCACCGGGGAGCTGTTTTTT. Translation gives CASSPSGGTGELFF.

This clone was counted between two and nine times. The J gene is TRBJ2-7, the V gene TRBV7-9; perhaps TRBD1 as D (5 bases). This CDR3 comprises 14 residues. Per the germline V gene, CDR1 is SEHNR and CDR2 is FQNEAQ (reference sequence). V lost 5 bases and J 2 bases, leaving 13 bases between the germline ends. CDR3 DNA sequence: TGTGCCAGCAGCCCCGGACACCTTACCTACGAGCAGTACTTC. This codes for CASSPGHLTYEQYF.

This clone was detected only once. The V call is TRBV5-1, the J call TRBJ1-6; perhaps TRBD1 as D (5 bases). The CDR3 length is 16 residues. Germline-derived CDR1 and CDR2 are SGHRS and YFSETQ. Trimming cost V 0 bases and J 7 bases, with 14 bases left between them. The chain's CDR3 is CASSLGAGLKNSPLHF. In DNA form, the CDR3 reads TGCGCCAGCAGCTTGGGAGCAGGGTTGAAAAATTCACCCCTCCACTTT.